The rows below give T cell receptor beta chains drawn from one sample of a study of tumor-infiltrating lymphocytes in primary liver carcinoma. Each CDR3 protein is one row after TCRdb ran MiXCR on the multiplex PCR reads. The table shows some 95,000 distinct CDR3 sequences, with 55% to 75% occurring only once. Sequences were obtained from tumor-adjacent normal liver tissue. These receptor sequences come from a man aged 40-50 years with primary liver carcinoma and hepatitis B virus infection. The CDR3 runs from the conserved cysteine through the conserved F or W. D genes are given only for firm matches. Only some rows state a clone size, as once, few, many or a class for expanded clones.

NA TRBJ1-5 NA TRBV5-4 TGTGCCAGCAGCTTGGGTGGAGGCGAGAGCAATCAGCCCCAGCATTTT CASSLGGGESNQPQHF
NA TRBJ2-7 NA TRBV28 TGTGCCAGCAGGAATCCGGGCCCACGCTACGAGCAGTACTTC CASRNPGPRYEQYF
NA TRBJ2-7 NA TRBV12-3/TRBV12-4 TGTGCCAGCGATGTACTAGCCTACGAGCAGTACTTC CASDVLAYEQYF
NA TRBJ2-3 NA TRBV6-2/TRBV6-3 TGTGCCAGTAGTCCAGCCTTAGGGTCCGATACGCAATATTTT CASSPALGSDTQYF
NA TRBJ2-7 NA TRBV13 TGTGCCAGCAGCCCCCTGGCAGGGAACTCCTATGAGCAGTACTTC CASSPLAGNSYEQYF
TRBD2 TRBJ2-1 many TRBV6-5 TGTGCCAGTGCCCGACTAGCGTCATACAATGAGCAGTTCTTC CASARLASYNEQFF
NA TRBJ2-5 NA TRBV11-1 TGTGCCTCTACAAAGATAAGCCAGGAGACCCACTACTTC CASTKISQETHYF
NA TRBJ2-7 NA TRBV4-1 TGCGCCAACAGCCCTCTTGGGAATGGCTACGAGCAGTACTTC CANSPLGNGYEQYF
TRBD2 TRBJ2-1 NA TRBV4-1 TGCGCCAGCAGCCAACTGTTCAAATTAGGCGGGAGTTCCGCTGAGCAGTTCTTC CASSQLFKLGGSSAEQFF
NA TRBJ2-1 NA TRBV28 TGTACCAGCAGTTTTCCGGGACTTTACAATGAGCAGTTCTTC CTSSFPGLYNEQFF
NA TRBJ2-7 NA TRBV4-1 TGTGCCAGCAGCCTCCGGGACTCGCTGATTGAGCAGTACTTC CASSLRDSLIEQYF
NA TRBJ2-7 NA TRBV11-2 TGTGCCAGCAGCTCGAGTTGGGTCGGTTACTACGAGCAGTACTTC CASSSSWVGYYEQYF
NA TRBJ2-3 many TRBV7-8 TGTGCCAGCAGCTCGGGCCCCGGCAATGGAGGAGATACGCAGTATTTT CASSSGPGNGGDTQYF
TRBD2 TRBJ2-5 NA TRBV29-1 TGCAGCGTCGATAGCGGGACTACCGGGACTATTGGAACCCAGTACTTC CSVDSGTTGTIGTQYF
NA TRBJ2-7 once TRBV11-2 TGTGCCAACAGCTTAGAGGCTTCGCGGTACTTT CANSLEASRYF
TRBD1 TRBJ2-3 NA TRBV6-1 TGTGCCAGCAGTGTAGCGCAGGGGGACAGGGGGACAGATACACAGTATTTT CASSVAQGDRGTDTQYF
TRBD2 TRBJ2-1 NA TRBV6-1 TGTGCCAGCTCACTAGCGGGAGCGATCAATGATCAGTTGTTC CASSLAGAINDQLF
TRBD1 TRBJ1-2 many TRBV6-1 TGTGCCAGCAGTGAAGCTTCAGGGGGCTATGGCTACACCTTC CASSEASGGYGYTF
NA TRBJ2-2 many TRBV6-5 TGTGCCAGCAGTTGGGAGAGAGTCACCGGGGAGCTGTTTTTT CASSWERVTGELFF
TRBD2 TRBJ2-1 NA TRBV29-1 TGCAGCGGACTATTTCTCGCGATTATCGGGAGGGTTAGCTCCTACAATGAGCAGTTCTTC CSGLFLAIIGRVSSYNEQFF
NA TRBJ1-1 NA TRBV11-2 TGTGCCAGCAGCTTGTCGACCCTTCCCGGGGGAGCTTTCTTT CASSLSTLPGGAFF
TRBD1 TRBJ2-1 many TRBV6-6 TGTGCCAGCCAGGGACAGGGGGCCTACAATGAGCAGTTCTTC CASQGQGAYNEQFF
TRBD1 TRBJ2-3 NA TRBV10-2 TGCACCAGCATTTGGGACAGAACAGATACGCAGTATTTT CTSIWDRTDTQYF
TRBD2 TRBJ2-2 NA TRBV4-2 TGTGCCAGCAACCCGGGACTAGGGAACAGCGGGGAGCTGTTTTTT CASNPGLGNSGELFF
NA TRBJ2-7 NA TRBV11-2 TGTGCCAGCATCTCGAGCTGGGTCGGTTCCTGCGAGCAGTACTTC CASISSWVGSCEQYF
NA TRBJ1-1 NA TRBV5-4 TGTGCCGGCAGTTTCGACAGGAACACTGAAGCTTTCTTT CAGSFDRNTEAFF
NA TRBJ1-2 NA TRBV7-9 TGTGCCAGCAGCCTGCATGCTAACTATGGCTACACCTTC CASSLHANYGYTF
TRBD2 TRBJ2-2 few TRBV11-2 TGTGCCAGCAGCTACGGGGGGGGGGGGAATGTCGGGGAGCTGTTTTTT CASSYGGGGNVGELFF
NA TRBJ2-5 NA TRBV7-2 TGTGCCAGCAGCTTATCCTTGCAGAGGGAGACCCAGTACTTC CASSLSLQRETQYF
NA TRBJ2-5 NA TRBV11-2 TGTGCCAGCAGCTTAAGGGACACACGAGAGACCCAGTACTTC CASSLRDTRETQYF
TRBD2 TRBJ2-2 NA TRBV29-1 TGCAGCGTTGAAGGACTAGCGGGAGCCATCAGGGAACTGTTTTTT CSVEGLAGAIRELFF
NA TRBJ1-1 NA TRBV7-8 TGTGCCAGCAGCCTAGGCGATGACACTGAAGCTTTCTTT CASSLGDDTEAFF
NA TRBJ2-7 NA TRBV28 TGTGTCAGCAGCCCTGCCAGGGGCCACGAGCAGTACTTC CVSSPARGHEQYF
TRBD2 TRBJ2-1 few TRBV4-1 TGCGCCAGCAGCCTAGGATTGATTAGCGGGGTGGAGGGAAACGAGCAGTTCTTC CASSLGLISGVEGNEQFF
TRBD1 TRBJ1-2 many TRBV4-2 TGTGCCAGCAGCCAAGAGGGGACAGCCGGGGCCAACACCTTC CASSQEGTAGANTF
NA TRBJ2-6 few TRBV19 TGTGCCAGTAGTATTCGGTCGGGGACCAACGTCCTGACTTTC CASSIRSGTNVLTF
NA TRBJ2-3 NA TRBV11-2 TGTGCCAGCGGCCCAGGAGTGAGGGATACGCAGTATTTT CASGPGVRDTQYF
NA TRBJ2-1 many TRBV6-2/TRBV6-3 TGTGCCAGCAGTTACCCTATATACTGGGCGAAGAGCTCCTACAATGAGCAGTTCTTC CASSYPIYWAKSSYNEQFF
NA TRBJ2-1 once TRBV4-1 TGCGCCAGTAACCTAGAGGCGGGAGTACAGGGGAGGAATGAGCAGTTCTTC CASNLEAGVQGRNEQFF
TRBD2 TRBJ2-5 NA TRBV7-9 TGTGCCAGCAGCACTAGCGGGGGGCAAGAGACCCAGTACTTC CASSTSGGQETQYF
NA TRBJ2-6 NA TRBV5-7 TGCCAGCAGCTCGACGGGGGCGGACTGCCTGGGGCCAACGTCCTGACTTTC CQQLDGGGLPGANVLTF
NA TRBJ1-5 NA TRBV19 TGTGCCAGTAGAGCCCCAGGTGTGTGGATCCAGCCCCAGCATTTT CASRAPGVWIQPQHF
NA TRBJ2-5 once TRBV6-1 TGTGCCAGCAGTGAAGCGCTCAGCAGGGGCGTCCAAGAGACCCAGTACTTC CASSEALSRGVQETQYF
NA TRBJ1-1 NA TRBV7-2 TGTGCCAGCAGTTTAGGGGATGGACAGAAAGCTTTCTTT CASSLGDGQKAFF
NA TRBJ2-2 NA TRBV24-1 TGTGCCACCTCTCGAGGGGCCGGGGTGCTGTTTTTT CATSRGAGVLFF
NA TRBJ2-1 NA TRBV6-1 TGTGCCAGCAGCGGGGGCCGGGCAGGGGGACGCGAGCAGTTCTTC CASSGGRAGGREQFF